This passage covers 3 T cell receptor beta chains from one sample sequenced in a study of CD8+ T cells in alopecia areata. Alopecia areata patients had lesional scalp punch biopsies and peripheral blood taken from them. Sequencing templates came from extracted RNA that was reverse transcribed into cDNA. Profiling relied on immunoSEQ multiplex PCR, and the TCRdb table lists in-frame clones only, not all of them. The table lists 7,000 to 7,500 clones, about 64% of them singletons. Sequencing was performed on skin, taken at week 0. Source of these receptors: a human donor with alopecia areata.

The CDR3 sequence: CASSYSLGTDTQYF. CDR3 DNA sequence: TGTGCCAGCAGTTACAGTCTAGGCACAGATACGCAGTATTTT. This chain connects TRBV6-5 to TRBJ2-3; D ambiguous. The CDR3 runs 14 residues. Germline CDR1 and CDR2: MNHEY and SVGAGI. Trimming cost V 2 bases and J 1 base, with 7 bases left between them.

The chain carries TRBV7-9 and TRBJ2-3; no firm D call. The germline V gene encodes CDR1 SEHNR and CDR2 FQNEAQ (reference sequence). The CDR3 extends over 16 amino acids. V was pared by 5 bases and J by 7 bases, with 22 bases between. CDR3 coding DNA: TGTGCCAGCAGCCCCGCGGAAGGGCTAGACAAGAATACGCAGTATTTT. Encoded protein: CASSPAEGLDKNTQYF.

The genes are TRBV5-6 and TRBJ2-1; D possibly matches TRBD1 or TRBD2 (5 bases each). The CDR3 runs to 16 residues. Germline V lookup: CDR1 SGHDT, CDR2 YYEEEE. Trimming removed 2 bases at V and 4 bases at J, with 16 bases between. The CDR3 region has the DNA TGTGCCAGCAGCTTTACGGGACGCCTAAATTACAATGAGCAGTTCTTC. It specifies CASSFTGRLNYNEQFF.